This is a list of T cell receptor beta chains from one sample in a study of T cell clonotyping in hematopoietic cell transplantation. Some clones are missing from TCRdb's copy, which holds only in-frame ones; the method was immunoSEQ multiplex PCR. Among approximately 9,000 clones listed, under 85% were seen once. The sample was peripheral blood mononuclear cells, taken before stem cell transplant. The receptors derive from a man aged 55 to 70 with acute myeloid leukemia. Some clones in this sample may be carry-over from other donors' samples. Each CDR3 is given with its conserved first and last residue. The D gene is left open where the match is weak. Size is omitted from some rows. Given values are once, few, many or a class for expanded clones.

clone size,D gene,J gene,V gene,CDR3 DNA,CDR3 protein
-,-,TRBJ1-2,TRBV4-1,TGCGCCAGCAGCCAAGACGGGACCTATGGCTACACCTTC,CASSQDGTYGYTF
-,-,TRBJ1-1,TRBV30,TGTGCCTGGAGTGAGGGGTACACTGAAGCTTTCTTT,CAWSEGYTEAFF
-,-,TRBJ2-3,TRBV28,TGTGCCAGCAGCTACCCGAGCACAGATACGCAGTATTTT,CASSYPSTDTQYF
few,-,TRBJ2-3,TRBV5-1,TGCGCCAGCAGCTTGGAGCAGACCACAGATACGCAGTATTTT,CASSLEQTTDTQYF
once,-,TRBJ1-2,TRBV19,TGTGCCAGTAGTATACGAGGGGGCTATGGCTACACCTTC,CASSIRGGYGYTF
-,-,TRBJ1-1,TRBV7-7,TGTGCTAGCAGGGGAGGGACTTCGGGCACTGAAGCTTTCTTT,CASRGGTSGTEAFF
-,-,TRBJ1-2,TRBV10-3,TGTGCCATCAGTGATTCCGGCGGAGGGAATAAGGGCTACACCTTC,CAISDSGGGNKGYTF
-,TRBD1,TRBJ2-7,TRBV6-1,TGTGCCAGCAGTGGCAACCAGGGGGCTGGGGAGCAGTACTTC,CASSGNQGAGEQYF
-,-,TRBJ1-1,TRBV9,TGTGCCAGCAGCGTAGGCCTAAAGGGGTCGAACACTGAAGCTTTCTTT,CASSVGLKGSNTEAFF
-,-,TRBJ2-3,TRBV19,TGTGCCAGTAGTTCCGTGCGCACAGATACGCAGTATTTT,CASSSVRTDTQYF
-,TRBD1,TRBJ2-7,TRBV7-8,TGTGCCAGCAGCTTAGAGGGACAGGTCTGGGACGAGCAGTACTTC,CASSLEGQVWDEQYF
once,TRBD2,TRBJ2-1,TRBV4-2,TGTGCCAGCAGCCAAGAAGCTAGCGGGGGGTACGTTGGTGAGCAGTTCTTC,CASSQEASGGYVGEQFF
few,-,TRBJ2-5,TRBV5-6,TGTGCCAGCAGCTTGAGCGGCAGTGAGAGTAAGACCCAGTACTTC,CASSLSGSESKTQYF
-,TRBD1,TRBJ1-2,TRBV19,TGTGCCAGTCGCGACAGGGTGGTTAATGGCTACACCTTC,CASRDRVVNGYTF
-,-,TRBJ2-6,TRBV6-1,TGTGCCAGCAGTGAACGAGCAGGGTGGCTCTCTGGGGCCAACGTCCTGACTTTC,CASSERAGWLSGANVLTF
few,-,TRBJ2-7,TRBV5-1,TGCGCCAGCAGCCTCGGGACCGTCTACGAGCAGTACTTC,CASSLGTVYEQYF
-,-,TRBJ2-7,TRBV11-3,TGTGCCAGCAGCTTAGGGGCAGTGGACAACGAGCAGTACTTC,CASSLGAVDNEQYF
-,-,TRBJ1-6,TRBV30,TGTGCCTGGAGTCGAGACCATAATTCACCCCTCCACTTT,CAWSRDHNSPLHF
-,-,TRBJ1-1,TRBV29-1,TGCAGCGTTGAGGGGGGGATGAACACTGAAGCTTTCTTT,CSVEGGMNTEAFF
-,-,TRBJ2-1,TRBV28,TGTGCCAGCAAAGAGGGCGGCTCCTACAATGAGCAGTTCTTC,CASKEGGSYNEQFF
once,-,TRBJ1-4,TRBV30,TGTGCCTGGACCGGGACAACTAATGAAAAACTGTTTTTT,CAWTGTTNEKLFF
-,-,TRBJ2-7,TRBV4-1,TGCGCCAGCAGCTTGGGACGGCCTTACGAGCAGTACTTC,CASSLGRPYEQYF
once,-,TRBJ1-5,TRBV28,TGTGCCAGCAGTTGGGGGATTAGCAATCAGCCCCAGCATTTT,CASSWGISNQPQHF
-,TRBD1,TRBJ1-1,TRBV19,TGTGCCAGTAGTAGGGGGCTACAGGGGGCCGGGGTGAACACTGAAGCTTTCTTT,CASSRGLQGAGVNTEAFF
once,-,TRBJ2-2,TRBV9,TGTGCCAGCAGGGGCCAAAGCGGCACCGGGGAGCTGTTTTTT,CASRGQSGTGELFF
once,-,TRBJ2-7,TRBV11-2,TGTGCCAGCAGCCAAGCCTCTACGCAGTACTTC,CASSQASTQYF
few,-,TRBJ2-7,TRBV5-6,TGTGCCAGCAGCTTGGCCGGCGAGCAGTACTTC,CASSLAGEQYF
-,-,TRBJ1-4,TRBV28,TGTGCCAGCAGTCAACAAGTGACCGGCCCTCGCAATGAAAAACTGTTTTTT,CASSQQVTGPRNEKLFF
-,-,TRBJ2-5,TRBV29-1,TGCAGCGTCCCCGGACACCCCCAAGAGACCCAGTACTTC,CSVPGHPQETQYF
-,TRBD2,TRBJ2-2,TRBV14,TGTGCCAGCAGCCGCGGGGGAGGAGGCGCCGGGGAGCTGTTTTTT,CASSRGGGGAGELFF
once,-,TRBJ1-1,TRBV10-3,TGTGCCATCAGCCGGGACATGAACACTGAAGCTTTCTTT,CAISRDMNTEAFF
-,TRBD2,TRBJ2-3,TRBV10-1,TGCGCCAGCAGTGAGACTCTAGCGGGAGGGACTGGCACAGATACGCAGTATTTT,CASSETLAGGTGTDTQYF
few,-,TRBJ1-2,TRBV20-1,TGCAGTGCTAGAGGCGACTATGGCTACACCTTC,CSARGDYGYTF
-,TRBD1,TRBJ2-3,TRBV20-1,TGCAGTGCTACCAGGGGGGATACGCAGTATTTT,CSATRGDTQYF
-,-,TRBJ2-7,TRBV27,TGTGCCAGCAGACCGGGACGGAACTACGAGCAGTACTTC,CASRPGRNYEQYF
-,-,TRBJ1-2,TRBV9,TGTGCCAGCAGCGGGGGGGGTTTTCTTGGCTACACCTTC,CASSGGGFLGYTF
-,-,TRBJ1-2,TRBV2,TGTGCCAGCAGCACAGGGTTTTATGGCTACACCTTC,CASSTGFYGYTF
-,-,TRBJ2-1,TRBV5-1,TGCGCCAGCAGTTCCGGGACCGACTCCTACAATGAGCAGTTCTTC,CASSSGTDSYNEQFF
once,-,TRBJ1-5,TRBV19,TGTGCCAGTAGTATATTCGATAGCAATCAGCCCCAGCATTTT,CASSIFDSNQPQHF
-,TRBD2,TRBJ2-1,TRBV7-2,TGTGCCAGCAGCTTGGGACTAGCGGGAGATGAGCAGTTCTTC,CASSLGLAGDEQFF
-,TRBD1,TRBJ2-7,TRBV7-8,TGTGCCAGCAGCTTAGGGACAGGGGCCTACGAGCAGTACTTC,CASSLGTGAYEQYF
-,-,TRBJ2-7,TRBV11-3,TGTGCCAGCAGCTTGGAAGGAGGCTACGAGCAGTACTTC,CASSLEGGYEQYF
once,TRBD1,TRBJ1-1,TRBV6-1,TGTGCCAGCAGCTCGGACAGGCCAACTGAAGCTTTCTTT,CASSSDRPTEAFF
-,-,TRBJ2-7,TRBV4-2,TGTGCCAGCAGCCCTGACTACCAGCCCTACGAGCAGTACTTC,CASSPDYQPYEQYF
-,-,TRBJ1-6,TRBV9,TGTGCCAGCAGCGCAGACGAAAGAGGTTCACCCCTCCACTTT,CASSADERGSPLHF
-,TRBD1,TRBJ1-2,TRBV5-6,TGTGCCAGCATAAGACAGGGGAATGGCTACACCTTC,CASIRQGNGYTF
-,-,TRBJ2-5,TRBV20-1,TGCAGTGGGACTATCCAAGAGACCCAGTACTTC,CSGTIQETQYF